The sequence of this TCR beta chain was determined in a study of OX40 agonist ivuxolimab in advanced cancers. Study observations and caveats: Low normalized clonal expansion also occurred in some nonresponding patients. CD8+ T cells showed, on average, more clonal expansion than CD4+ cells.

The table came from immunoSEQ multiplex PCR; TCRdb's copy has only in-frame clones and leaves some out. The table has roughly 150,000 clones, approximately 94% seen once. Turning to this clone: The antigen is unknown.

Patients had blood sampled at baseline and again on cycle 4 day 1 and cycle 7 day 1. The CDR3 runs 15 residues. Germline CDR1 MNHNY, CDR2 SVGAGI (reference sequence). Trimming took off 0 bases at V and 4 bases at J, with 13 bases between the two ends. V usage is TRBV6-6 and J usage is TRBJ2-7; D may correspond to TRBD1 or TRBD2 (7 bases each). Specimen: CD4+ or CD8+ T cells sorted from blood, collected in a trial of the OX40 agonist ivuxolimab. The receptor's source is an adult with an advanced solid tumor such as melanoma, head and neck, liver or kidney cancer. CDR3 sequence (DNA): TGTGCCAGCAGTTACTCGACAGGGAGGGTGTACGAGCAGTACTTC. It yields the protein CASSYSTGRVYEQYF.